This T cell receptor (beta chain) was observed in a study of blood T cell repertoires in COVID-19. About the research overall: Whether acute or convalescent, the COVID-19 samples came from the United States, Italy and Spain. The cDNA or gDNA used as material had been derived from T cells, B-cell-depleted T cells, or PBMCs.

Produced via immunoSEQ multiplex PCR; TCRdb's table is partial and in-frame only. There are about 190,000 clones in the sample; less than 85% occur only once, and about 3.5% lies in the top ten. Clinical histories supplied by participants themselves formed the basis of cohort assignment. Sequenced material: PBMCs or T cells enriched from blood (not recorded which). This receptor was obtained from a woman in her thirties who had recovered from COVID-19.

CDR3 region: CASIDRMNTEAFF. Here the CDR3 DNA reads TGTGCCAGCATCGACAGAATGAACACTGAAGCTTTCTTT. This chain connects TRBV2 to TRBJ1-1; D is perhaps TRBD1 (5 bases). Germline values: CDR1 SNHLY, CDR2 FYNNEI. The V end was cut by 7 bases, the J end by 0 bases, with 9 bases between. This CDR3 region has 13 residues.